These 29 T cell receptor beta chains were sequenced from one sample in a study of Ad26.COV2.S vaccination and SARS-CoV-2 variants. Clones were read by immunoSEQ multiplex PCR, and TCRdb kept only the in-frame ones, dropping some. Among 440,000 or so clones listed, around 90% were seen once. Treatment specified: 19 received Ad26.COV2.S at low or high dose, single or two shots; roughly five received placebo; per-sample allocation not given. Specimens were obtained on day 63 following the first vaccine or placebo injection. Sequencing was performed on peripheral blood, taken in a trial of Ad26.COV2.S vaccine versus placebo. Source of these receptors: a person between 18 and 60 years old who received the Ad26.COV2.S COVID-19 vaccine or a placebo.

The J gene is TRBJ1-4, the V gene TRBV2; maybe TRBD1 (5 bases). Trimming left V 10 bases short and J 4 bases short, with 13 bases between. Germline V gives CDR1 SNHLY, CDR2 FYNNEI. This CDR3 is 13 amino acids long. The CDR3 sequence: CATTAGLNEKLFF. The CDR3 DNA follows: TGTGCCACCACAGCAGGGCTTAATGAAAAACTGTTTTTT.

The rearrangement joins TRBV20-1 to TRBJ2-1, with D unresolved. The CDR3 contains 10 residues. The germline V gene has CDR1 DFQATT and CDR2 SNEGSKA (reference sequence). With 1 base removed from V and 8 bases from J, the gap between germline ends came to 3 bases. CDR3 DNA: TGCAGTGCTAGAGCTGATGAGCAGTTCTTC. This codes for CSARADEQFF.

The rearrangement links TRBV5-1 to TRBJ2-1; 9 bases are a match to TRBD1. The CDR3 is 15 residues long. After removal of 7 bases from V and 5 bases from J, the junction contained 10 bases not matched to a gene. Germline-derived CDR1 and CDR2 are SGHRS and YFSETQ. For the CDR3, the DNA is TGCGCCAGCCTCGACACAGGGGGCTACAACAATGAGCAGTTCTTC. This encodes CASLDTGGYNNEQFF.

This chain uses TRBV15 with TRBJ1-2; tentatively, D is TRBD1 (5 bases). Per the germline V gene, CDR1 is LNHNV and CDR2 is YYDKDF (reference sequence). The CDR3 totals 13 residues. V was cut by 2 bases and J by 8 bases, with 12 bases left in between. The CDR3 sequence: CATSRNPGYGYTF. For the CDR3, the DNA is TGTGCCACCAGCAGAAACCCAGGGTACGGCTACACCTTC. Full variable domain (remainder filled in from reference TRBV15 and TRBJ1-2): DAMVIQNPRYQVTQFGKPVTLSCSQTLNHNVMYWYQQKSSQAPKLLFHYYDKDFNNEADTPDNFQSRRPNTSFCFLDIRSPGLGDTAMYLCATSRNPGYGYTFGSGTRLTVV.

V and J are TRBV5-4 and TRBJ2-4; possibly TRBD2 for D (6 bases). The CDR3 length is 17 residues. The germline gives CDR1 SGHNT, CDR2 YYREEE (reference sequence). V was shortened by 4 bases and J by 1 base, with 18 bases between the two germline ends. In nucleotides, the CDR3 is TGTGCCAGCAGCGCCGAACCGGGGAGCGGGGCCAAAAACATTCAGTACTTC. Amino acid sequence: CASSAEPGSGAKNIQYF.

Here the CDR3 DNA reads TGCAGTGCTAGTGGTCCGGGAGGCTCCTACGAGCAGTACTTC. This encodes CSASGPGGSYEQYF. The J gene is TRBJ2-7, the V gene TRBV20-1; 7 bases are shared with TRBD2. J was trimmed by 0 bases and V by 3 bases; bases with no gene match: 5. The CDR3 extends over 14 amino acids. From germline, CDR1 is DFQATT and CDR2 SNEGSKA (reference sequence).

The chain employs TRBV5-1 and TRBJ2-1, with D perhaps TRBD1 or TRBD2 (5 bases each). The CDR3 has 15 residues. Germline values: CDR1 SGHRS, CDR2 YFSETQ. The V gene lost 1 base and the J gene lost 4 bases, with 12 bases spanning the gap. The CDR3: CASSLSLEGYNEQFF. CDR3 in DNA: TGCGCCAGCAGCTTGTCGCTCGAGGGGTACAATGAGCAGTTCTTC.

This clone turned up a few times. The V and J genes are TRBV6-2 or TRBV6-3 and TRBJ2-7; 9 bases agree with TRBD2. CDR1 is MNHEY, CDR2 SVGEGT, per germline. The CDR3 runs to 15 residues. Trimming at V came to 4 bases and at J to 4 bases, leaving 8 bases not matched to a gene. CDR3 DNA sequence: TGTGCCAGCAGTTTGGAGCGGGAGGAAGGGTACGAGCAGTACTTC. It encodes CASSLEREEGYEQYF.

DNA of the CDR3: TGTGCCAGCAGTCTGTTTTCCTTGGCTTTTACTAATGAAAAACTGTTTTTT. It is translated as CASSLFSLAFTNEKLFF. The chain is built from TRBV6-2 or TRBV6-3 and TRBJ1-4; D is undetermined. The CDR3 has 17 residues. Germline V gene sequence: CDR1 MNHEY, CDR2 SVGEGT. With 5 bases removed from V and 2 bases from J, the gap between germline ends came to 18 bases.

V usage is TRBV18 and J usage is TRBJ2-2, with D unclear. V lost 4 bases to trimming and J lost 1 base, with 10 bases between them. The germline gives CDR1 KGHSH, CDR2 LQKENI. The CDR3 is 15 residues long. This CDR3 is CASSQGSMNTGELFF. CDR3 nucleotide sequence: TGTGCCAGCTCACAGGGAAGCATGAACACCGGGGAGCTGTTTTTT.

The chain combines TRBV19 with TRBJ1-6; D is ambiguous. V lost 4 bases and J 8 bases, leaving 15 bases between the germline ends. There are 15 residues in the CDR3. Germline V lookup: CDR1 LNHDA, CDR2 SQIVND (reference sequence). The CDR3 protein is CASSNLWSNDSPLHF. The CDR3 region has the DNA TGTGCCAGTAGTAATCTTTGGAGTAACGATTCACCCCTCCACTTT.

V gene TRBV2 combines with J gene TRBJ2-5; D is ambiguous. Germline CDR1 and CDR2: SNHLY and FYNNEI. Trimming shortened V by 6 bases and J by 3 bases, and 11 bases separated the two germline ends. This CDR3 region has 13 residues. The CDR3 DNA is TGTGCCAGCAGCCGCGACCGAGAAGAGACCCAGTACTTC. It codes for CASSRDREETQYF. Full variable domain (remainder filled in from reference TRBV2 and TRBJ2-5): EPEVTQTPSHQVTQMGQEVILRCVPISNHLYFYWYRQILGQKVEFLVSFYNNEISEKSEIFDDQFSVERPDGSNFTLKIRSTKLEDSAMYFCASSRDREETQYFGPGTRLLVL.

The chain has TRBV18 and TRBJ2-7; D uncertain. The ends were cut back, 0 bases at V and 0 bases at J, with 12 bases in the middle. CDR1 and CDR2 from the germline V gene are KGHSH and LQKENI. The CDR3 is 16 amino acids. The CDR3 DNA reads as TGTGCCAGCTCACCACCTGGAAAACTGAGCTCCTACGAGCAGTACTTC. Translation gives CASSPPGKLSSYEQYF.

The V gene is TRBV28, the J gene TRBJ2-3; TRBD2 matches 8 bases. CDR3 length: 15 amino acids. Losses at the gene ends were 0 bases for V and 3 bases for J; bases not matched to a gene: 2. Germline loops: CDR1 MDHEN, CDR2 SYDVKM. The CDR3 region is CASSLWSGRTDTQYF. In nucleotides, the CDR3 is TGTGCCAGCAGTTTATGGAGCGGGAGAACAGATACGCAGTATTTT.

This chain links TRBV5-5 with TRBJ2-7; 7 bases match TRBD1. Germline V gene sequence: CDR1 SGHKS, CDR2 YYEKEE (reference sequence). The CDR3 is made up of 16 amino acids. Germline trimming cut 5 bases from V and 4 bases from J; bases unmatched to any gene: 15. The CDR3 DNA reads TGTGCCAGCAGACCCGGACAGGTACGGTCCCTTTACGAGCAGTACTTC. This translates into CASRPGQVRSLYEQYF. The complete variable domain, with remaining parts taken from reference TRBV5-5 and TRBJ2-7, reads DAGVTQSPTHLIKTRGQQVTLRCSPISGHKSVSWYQQVLGQGPQFIFQYYEKEERGRGNFPDRFSARQFPNYSSELNVNALLLGDSALYLCASRPGQVRSLYEQYFGPGTRLTVT.

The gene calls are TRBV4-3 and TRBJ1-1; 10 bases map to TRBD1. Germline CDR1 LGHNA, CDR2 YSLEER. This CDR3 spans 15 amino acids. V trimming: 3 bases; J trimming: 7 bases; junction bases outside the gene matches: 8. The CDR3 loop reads CASSQGDRGTDEAFF. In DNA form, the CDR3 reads TGCGCCAGCAGCCAGGGGGACAGGGGAACCGATGAAGCTTTCTTT.

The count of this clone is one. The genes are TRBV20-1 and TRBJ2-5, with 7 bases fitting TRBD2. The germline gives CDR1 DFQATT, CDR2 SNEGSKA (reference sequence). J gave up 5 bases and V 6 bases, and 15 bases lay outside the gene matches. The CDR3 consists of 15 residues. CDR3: CSASSGGLVGETQYF. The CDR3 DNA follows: TGCAGTGCCAGTTCGGGGGGTTTGGTGGGGGAGACCCAGTACTTC.

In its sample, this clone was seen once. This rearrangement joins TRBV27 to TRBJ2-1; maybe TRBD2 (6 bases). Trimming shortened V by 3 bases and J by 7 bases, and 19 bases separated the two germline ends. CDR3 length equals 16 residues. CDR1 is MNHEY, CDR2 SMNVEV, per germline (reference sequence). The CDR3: CASSFGREKGGNEQFF. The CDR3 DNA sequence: TGTGCCAGCAGTTTTGGTCGGGAGAAAGGTGGGAATGAGCAGTTCTTC.

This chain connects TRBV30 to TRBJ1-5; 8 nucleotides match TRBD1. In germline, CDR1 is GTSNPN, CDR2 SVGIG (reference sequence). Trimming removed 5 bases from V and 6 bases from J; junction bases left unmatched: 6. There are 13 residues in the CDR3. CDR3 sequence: CAWSDRGGQPQHF. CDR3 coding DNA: TGTGCCTGGTCTGACAGGGGAGGTCAGCCCCAGCATTTT.

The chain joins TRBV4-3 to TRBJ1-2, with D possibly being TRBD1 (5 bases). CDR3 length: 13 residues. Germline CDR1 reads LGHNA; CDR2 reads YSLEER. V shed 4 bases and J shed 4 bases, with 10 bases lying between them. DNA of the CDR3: TGCGCCAGCAGCCGGGCGGGGGTCTATGGCTACACCTTC. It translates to CASSRAGVYGYTF.

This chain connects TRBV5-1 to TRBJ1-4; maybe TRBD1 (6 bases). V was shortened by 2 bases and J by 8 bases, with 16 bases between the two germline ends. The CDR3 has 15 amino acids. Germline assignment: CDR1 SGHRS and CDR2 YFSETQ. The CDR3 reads CASSLESGVEEKLFF. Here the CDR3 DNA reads TGCGCCAGCAGCTTAGAATCAGGGGTGGAGGAAAAACTGTTTTTT.

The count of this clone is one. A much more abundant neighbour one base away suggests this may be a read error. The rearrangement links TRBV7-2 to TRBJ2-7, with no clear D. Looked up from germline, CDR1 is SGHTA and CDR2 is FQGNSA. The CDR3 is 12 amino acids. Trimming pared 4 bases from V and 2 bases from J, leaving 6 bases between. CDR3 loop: CASSSRPYEQYF. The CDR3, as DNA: TGTGCCAGCAGCTCTCGACCCTACGAGCAGTACTTC.

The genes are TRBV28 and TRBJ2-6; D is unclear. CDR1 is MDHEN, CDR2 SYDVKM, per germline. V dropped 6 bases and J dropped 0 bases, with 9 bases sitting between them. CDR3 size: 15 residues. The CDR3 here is CASRIPSSGANVLTF. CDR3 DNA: TGTGCCAGCAGGATCCCCAGCTCTGGGGCCAACGTCCTGACTTTC.

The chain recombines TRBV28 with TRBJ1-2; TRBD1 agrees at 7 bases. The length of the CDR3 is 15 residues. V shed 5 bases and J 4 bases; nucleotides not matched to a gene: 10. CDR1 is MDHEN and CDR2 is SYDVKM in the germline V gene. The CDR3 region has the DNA TGTGCCAGCAGTACACCGAACAGGGGTGGCTATGGCTACACCTTC. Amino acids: CASSTPNRGGYGYTF.

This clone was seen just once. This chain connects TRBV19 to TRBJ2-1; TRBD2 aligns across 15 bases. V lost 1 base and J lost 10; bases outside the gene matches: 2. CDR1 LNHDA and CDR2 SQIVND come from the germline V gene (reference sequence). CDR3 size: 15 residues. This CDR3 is CASSIGGLAGGEQFF. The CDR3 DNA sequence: TGTGCCAGTAGTATAGGAGGACTAGCGGGAGGGGAGCAGTTCTTC.

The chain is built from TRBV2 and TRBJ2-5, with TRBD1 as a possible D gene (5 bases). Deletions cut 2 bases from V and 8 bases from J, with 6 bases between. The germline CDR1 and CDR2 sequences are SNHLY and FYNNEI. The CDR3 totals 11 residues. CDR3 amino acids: CASSETGTQYF. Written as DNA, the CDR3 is TGTGCCAGCAGTGAAACAGGTACCCAGTACTTC.

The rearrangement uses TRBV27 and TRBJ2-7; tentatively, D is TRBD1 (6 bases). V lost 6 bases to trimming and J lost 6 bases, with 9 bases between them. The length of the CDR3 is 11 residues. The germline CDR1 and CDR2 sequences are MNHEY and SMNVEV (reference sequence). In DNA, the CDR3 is TGTGCCAGCAGCACAGGGCGCGAGCAGTACTTC. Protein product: CASSTGREQYF.

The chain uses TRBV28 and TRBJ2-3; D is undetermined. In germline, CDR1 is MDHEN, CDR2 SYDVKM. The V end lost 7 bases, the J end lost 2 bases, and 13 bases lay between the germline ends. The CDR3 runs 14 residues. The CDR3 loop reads CASTPPIYTDTQYF. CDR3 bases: TGTGCCAGCACCCCCCCCATTTACACAGATACGCAGTATTTT.

The CDR3 sequence is CATSDRREGPNNEQFF. The DNA for the CDR3 is TGTGCCACCAGTGATAGGCGGGAGGGCCCCAACAATGAGCAGTTCTTC. This chain links TRBV24-1 with TRBJ2-1, with 9 bases fitting TRBD2. Trimming took 3 bases from V and 5 from J; bases not matched to a gene: 7. Looked up from germline, CDR1 is KGHDR and CDR2 is SFDVKD. The CDR3 spans 16 residues.